This record covers a single TCR beta chain. The antigen is unknown. The sample belongs to a study of PD-L1 blockade in urothelial cancer. About the research overall: Twenty-five of the 29 patients were men with bladder-origin urothelial cancer. From 0 to 3 prior chemotherapy regimens had been given to the patients. Notes on the study in general: Better survival was predicted when blood TCR clonality before treatment fell below the median.

Profiling relied on immunoSEQ multiplex PCR, and the TCRdb table lists in-frame clones only, not all of them. The table has roughly 42,000 clones, about 90% seen once; the top ten hold 7.3%. The CDR3 spans 15 residues. The V end was cut by 0 bases, the J end by 2 bases, with 8 bases between. In germline, CDR1 is LNHDA, CDR2 SQIVND (reference sequence). Described time point: peripheral blood 6 weeks after treatment start. The rearrangement links TRBV19 to TRBJ2-1; D uncertain. The starting material was PBMCs, obtained around atezolizumab (anti-PD-L1) treatment. The clonotype was recovered from a man between 65 and 79 years old with urothelial cancer. CDR3 region: CASSIDLGAYNEQFF. The CDR3 region has the DNA TGTGCCAGTAGTATAGATCTCGGAGCCTACAATGAGCAGTTCTTC.